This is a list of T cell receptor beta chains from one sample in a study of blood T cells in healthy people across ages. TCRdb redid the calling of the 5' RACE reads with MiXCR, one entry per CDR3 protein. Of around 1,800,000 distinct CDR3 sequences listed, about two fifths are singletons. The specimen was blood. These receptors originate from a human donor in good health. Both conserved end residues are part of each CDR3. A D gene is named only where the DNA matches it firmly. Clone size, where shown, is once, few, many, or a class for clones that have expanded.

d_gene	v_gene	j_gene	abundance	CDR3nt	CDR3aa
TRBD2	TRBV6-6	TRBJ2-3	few	TGTGCCAGTAATGTAGCGGGGGGGAGCACAGATACGCAGTATTTT	CASNVAGGSTDTQYF
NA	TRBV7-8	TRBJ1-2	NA	TGTGCCAGCAGCCAACAGGGATGGGGCTACACCTTC	CASSQQGWGYTF
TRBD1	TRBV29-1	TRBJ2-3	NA	TGCAGCGCTGAGGACAGGGGGCCAGATACGCAGTATTTT	CSAEDRGPDTQYF
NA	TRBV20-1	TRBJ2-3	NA	TGCAGTGCTACCCCTCGAGGGGTTGCCACAGATACGCAGTATTTT	CSATPRGVATDTQYF
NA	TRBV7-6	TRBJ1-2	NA	TGTGCCAGCAGCTTTGGACAGAATAACTATGGCAACACCTTC	CASSFGQNNYGNTF
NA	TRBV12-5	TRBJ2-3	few	TGTGCTAGTGGTCCCGACTACCGCACAGATACGCAGTATTTT	CASGPDYRTDTQYF
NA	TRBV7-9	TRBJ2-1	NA	TGTGCCAGCAGCTTACCTTCGGGTAACAATGAGCAGTTCTTC	CASSLPSGNNEQFF
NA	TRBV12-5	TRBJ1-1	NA	TGTGCTAGTGGTTGGGGGCGGAGGGGGTCTGGCACTGAAGCTTTCTTT	CASGWGRRGSGTEAFF
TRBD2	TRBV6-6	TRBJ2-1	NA	TGTGCCAGCAGACCCCGCACTAGCGGCTACAATGAGCAGTTCTTC	CASRPRTSGYNEQFF
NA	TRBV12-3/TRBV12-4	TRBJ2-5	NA	TGTGCCAGCAGCCACCGGGTCCCCGGGTTGTTAAGGCCGCAAGAGACCCAGTACTTC	CASSHRVPGLLRPQETQYF
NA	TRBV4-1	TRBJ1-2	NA	TGCGCCAGCAGCCCCCTACAGGAGACGGATGGCTACACCTTC	CASSPLQETDGYTF
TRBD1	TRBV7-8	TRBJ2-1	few	TGTGCCAGCAGCTTTTTACGTCGGGCAGGGGGCCATTTTGAGCAGTTCTTC	CASSFLRRAGGHFEQFF
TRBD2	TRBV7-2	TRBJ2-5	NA	TGTGCCAGCCGATGGGGTGGGGGGGAAGAGACCCAGTACTTC	CASRWGGGEETQYF
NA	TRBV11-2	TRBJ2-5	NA	TGTGCCAGCAGCTTAGGGGTCCAGCTTGAGTCGGAGACCCAGTACTTC	CASSLGVQLESETQYF
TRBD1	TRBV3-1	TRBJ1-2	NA	TGTGCCAGCAGCACCATAGGACAGGGTGGGACTAACTATGGCTACACCTTC	CASSTIGQGGTNYGYTF
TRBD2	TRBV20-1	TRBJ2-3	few	TGCAGTGCTGGCCCGCGGGGGGCTGAGGTCGCAGATACGCAGTATTTT	CSAGPRGAEVADTQYF
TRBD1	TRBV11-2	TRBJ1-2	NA	TGTGCCAGCAGATCCCCGGGACAGAAGAACTATGGCTACACCTTC	CASRSPGQKNYGYTF
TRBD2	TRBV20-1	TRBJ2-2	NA	TGCAGTGCTAGACTAGCGGGGGGTTTAGGGGAGCTGTTTTTT	CSARLAGGLGELFF
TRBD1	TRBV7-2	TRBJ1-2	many	TGTGCCAGCAGCTTAGGGGCCGACAGGGGCTTGAGCTACACCTTC	CASSLGADRGLSYTF
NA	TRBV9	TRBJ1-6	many	TGTGCCAGCAGCGTAGCTGGGACGGAGAATTCACCCCTCCACTTT	CASSVAGTENSPLHF
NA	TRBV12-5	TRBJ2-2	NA	TGTGCTAGTGTATCGGGGACCGGGGAGCTGTTTTTT	CASVSGTGELFF
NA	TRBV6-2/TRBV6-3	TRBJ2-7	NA	TGTGCCAGTAGGGTGGGCCCCTACAATGAGCAGTACTTC	CASRVGPYNEQYF
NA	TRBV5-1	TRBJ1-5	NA	TGCGCCAGCAGTACAGCTTTCGGTCAGCCCCAGCATTTT	CASSTAFGQPQHF
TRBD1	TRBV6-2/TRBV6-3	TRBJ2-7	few	TGTGCCAGCAGTTACGCGAGACAGGGATTGAACGAGCAGTACTTC	CASSYARQGLNEQYF
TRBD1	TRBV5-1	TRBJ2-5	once	TGCGCCAGCAGCTGGACAGGGGGCCTCGGGGAGACCCAGTACTTC	CASSWTGGLGETQYF
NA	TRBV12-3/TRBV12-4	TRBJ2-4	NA	TGTGCCAGCAGTTTAGGAGACAGTAGGGGCCTGCAGTACTTC	CASSLGDSRGLQYF
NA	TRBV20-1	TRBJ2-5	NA	TGCAGTGCTAACAGCGACCAAGAGACCCAGTACTTC	CSANSDQETQYF
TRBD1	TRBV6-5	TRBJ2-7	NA	TGTGCCAGCAGTTCGCTGAACAGGGGCTTCAACAATGAGCAGTACTTC	CASSSLNRGFNNEQYF
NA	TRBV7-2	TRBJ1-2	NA	TGTGCCAGCAGCTTAGCGCAGACGGTCTATGGCTACACCTTC	CASSLAQTVYGYTF
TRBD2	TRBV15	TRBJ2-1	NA	TGTGCCACCAGCAGAGATCCCCTCTTAGCGGGGGCTGAGCAGTTCTTC	CATSRDPLLAGAEQFF
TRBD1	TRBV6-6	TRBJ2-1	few	TGTGCCAGCAGCGAGTCCAGGGGGCTTTCTATAAATGAGCAGTTCTTC	CASSESRGLSINEQFF
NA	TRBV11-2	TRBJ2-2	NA	TGTGCCAGCAGAGGGAGACCCGGGGAGCTGTTTTTT	CASRGRPGELFF
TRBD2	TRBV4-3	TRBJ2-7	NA	TGCGCCAGCAGCCAAACTAGCGGGGGCGAACCCTACGAGCAGTACTTC	CASSQTSGGEPYEQYF
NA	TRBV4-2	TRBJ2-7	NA	TGTGCCAGCAGCCAACGGGGGCGGTCCCACGAGCAGTACTTC	CASSQRGRSHEQYF
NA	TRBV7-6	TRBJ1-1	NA	TGTGCCAGCAGCTTTTCTCAGGGGTTGAACACTGAAGCTTTCTTT	CASSFSQGLNTEAFF
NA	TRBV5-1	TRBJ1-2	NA	TGCGCCAGCAGCTTGGACCCTACTGACCCGGCGGAGGGCTACACCTTC	CASSLDPTDPAEGYTF
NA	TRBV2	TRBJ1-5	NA	TGTGCCAGCAGCCTTTCCCCGGGCCGCAATCAGCCCCAGCATTTT	CASSLSPGRNQPQHF
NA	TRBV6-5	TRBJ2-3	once	TGTGCCAGCAGAAAGGGGGGGACAGATACGCAGTATTTT	CASRKGGTDTQYF
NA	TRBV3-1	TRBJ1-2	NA	TGTGCCAGCAGCTCCAGAGACAGGATGAGCTATGGCTACACCTTC	CASSSRDRMSYGYTF
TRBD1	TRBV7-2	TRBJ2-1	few	TGTGCCAGCAGCCTTCGGGACAGGGGGCTTTCTGGGCAGTTCTTC	CASSLRDRGLSGQFF
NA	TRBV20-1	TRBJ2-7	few	TGCAGTGCTAGGAGCCTAGCTGTGGACGAGCAGTACTTC	CSARSLAVDEQYF
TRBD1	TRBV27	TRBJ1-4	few	TGTGCCAGCAGTCCGCAACAGGGGCCCCGAAGTATTGGGGAAAAACTGTTTTTT	CASSPQQGPRSIGEKLFF
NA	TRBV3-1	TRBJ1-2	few	TGTGCCAGCAGCCAATTCGGCGTGAGTGGCTACACCTTC	CASSQFGVSGYTF
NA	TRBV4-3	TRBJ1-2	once	TGCGCCAGCAGCCAAGAGATCAGGCAGAACTATGGCTACACCTTC	CASSQEIRQNYGYTF
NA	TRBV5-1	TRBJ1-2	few	TGCGCCAGCAGTTGGGACCGACGGAATGGCTACACCTTC	CASSWDRRNGYTF
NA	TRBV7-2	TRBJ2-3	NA	TGTGCCAGCAGAGGGCCGGGGGGCAAATTGCCTAGCACAGATACGCAGTATTTT	CASRGPGGKLPSTDTQYF
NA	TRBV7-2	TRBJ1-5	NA	TGTGCCAGCAGCCCAAACCCCGGGGGAAGACAGCCCCAGCATTTT	CASSPNPGGRQPQHF
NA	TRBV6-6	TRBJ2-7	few	TGTGCCAGCAGTTACAAAGGGGACTCCTACGAGCAGTACTTC	CASSYKGDSYEQYF
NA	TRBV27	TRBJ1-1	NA	TGTGCCAGCAGGACTGGGGAGTACACTGAAGCTTTCTTT	CASRTGEYTEAFF
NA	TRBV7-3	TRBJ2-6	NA	TGTGCCAGCAGCCCACCTAGCGTCGGGGCCAACGTCCTGACTTTC	CASSPPSVGANVLTF
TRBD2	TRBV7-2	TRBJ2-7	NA	TGTGCCAGCAGCTTAGTAGGGAGGGTTAAGTCCTACGAGCAGTACTTC	CASSLVGRVKSYEQYF
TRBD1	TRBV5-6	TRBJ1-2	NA	TGTGCCAGCAGCCGCTTGGACAGGGAGATCGGCTACACCTTC	CASSRLDREIGYTF
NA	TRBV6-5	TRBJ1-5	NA	TGTGCCAGCAGTGACTCGTCTGAAGCGCTGGGACTACAGCCCCAGCATTTT	CASSDSSEALGLQPQHF
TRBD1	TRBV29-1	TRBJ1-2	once	TGCAGCACAGGCAGGGGGCAGGTTCGTTCGGGCTACACCTTC	CSTGRGQVRSGYTF
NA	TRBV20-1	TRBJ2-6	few	TGCAGTGGGAGGGGGCATGGCGTCCTGACTTTC	CSGRGHGVLTF
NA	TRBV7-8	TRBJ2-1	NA	TGTGCCAGCAGCTTAAATTGGGTAGCGGAGTTCTTC	CASSLNWVAEFF
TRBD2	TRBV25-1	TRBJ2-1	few	TGTGCCAGTACGGGGCGGGGGGCCGATGAGCAGTTCTTC	CASTGRGADEQFF
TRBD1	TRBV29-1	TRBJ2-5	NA	TGCAGCGTTGACCGGGACAGGGTGGAGACCCAGTACTTC	CSVDRDRVETQYF